The 22 T cell receptor beta chains in this list originate from one sample, sequenced in a study of CD8+ T cells in alopecia areata. Following RNA extraction, reverse transcription yielded cDNA that acted as the sequencing template. Libraries were prepared by immunoSEQ multiplex PCR; TCRdb keeps only in-frame clonotypes and omits some of them. The repertoire holds roughly 120,000 clones, with roughly 68% as singletons. Specimen: CD4+ T cells sorted from blood. These receptors were collected from a human donor in good health.

The chain joins TRBV27 to TRBJ1-5, with D perhaps matching TRBD1 (5 bases). Trimming took 6 bases from V and 0 from J, leaving 12 bases between them. Germline CDR1 and CDR2: MNHEY and SMNVEV (reference sequence). The CDR3 is 15 residues long. DNA of the CDR3: TGTGCCAGCAGCAGGGAGGGCTATAGCAATCAGCCCCAGCATTTT. Protein product: CASSREGYSNQPQHF.

A few counts support this clone. The chain links TRBV2 to TRBJ2-1; 12 positions match TRBD2. V gave up 4 bases and J gave up 9 bases; unmatched junction bases: 4. CDR1 SNHLY and CDR2 FYNNEI come from the germline V gene. This CDR3 comprises 14 residues. The CDR3: CASSGLAGGTEQFF. The CDR3 bases are TGTGCCAGCAGTGGGCTAGCGGGGGGGACTGAGCAGTTCTTC.

This clone was recorded once. The J gene is TRBJ2-1, the V gene TRBV9; 11 positions match TRBD2. CDR3 size: 15 residues. Germline V CDR1 and CDR2: SGDLS, YYNGEE. With V trimmed by 0 bases and J by 13 bases, 9 bases remained unmatched. CDR3 amino acids: CASSVGVSGGAEQFF. The CDR3 DNA sequence: TGTGCCAGCAGCGTAGGTGTTAGCGGGGGGGCCGAACAGTTCTTC. The full variable domain, completed using reference TRBV9 and TRBJ2-1, is DSGVTQTPKHLITATGQRVTLRCSPRSGDLSVYWYQQSLDQGLQFLIQYYNGEERAKGNILERFSAQQFPDLHSELNLSSLELGDSALYFCASSVGVSGGAEQFFGPGTRLTVL.

The rearrangement joins TRBV2 to TRBJ1-1, with no clear D. Trimming pared 2 bases from V and 5 bases from J, leaving 9 bases between. The CDR3 runs to 13 residues. CDR1 is SNHLY, CDR2 FYNNEI, per germline. The CDR3 loop reads CASSEPRRTEAFF. CDR3 DNA sequence: TGTGCCAGCAGTGAACCCAGACGTACTGAAGCTTTCTTT.

V is TRBV19 and J is TRBJ1-2, with D maybe TRBD1 (5 bases). The germline CDR1 and CDR2 sequences are LNHDA and SQIVND (reference sequence). V lost 5 bases to trimming and J lost 0 bases, with 13 bases between them. The CDR3 sequence is 15 residues long. The CDR3 DNA follows: TGTGCCAGTAGTTCGGGGGAAATTGCTAACTATGGCTACACCTTC. It yields the protein CASSSGEIANYGYTF.

The rearrangement joins TRBV25-1 to TRBJ2-7; 14 bases are shared with TRBD2. The CDR3 totals 15 residues. Per germline, CDR1 MGHDK and CDR2 SYGVNS. The ends lost 4 bases at V and 11 bases at J; junction bases unmatched: 10. Here the CDR3 reads CASSAGTSGGYEEYF. CDR3 nucleotides: TGTGCCAGCAGTGCTGGGACTAGCGGGGGTTATGAGGAGTACTTC.

The rearrangement uses TRBV13 and TRBJ1-1, with D possibly matching TRBD1 (5 bases). This CDR3 spans 14 amino acids. Trimming took 1 base from V and 4 from J, leaving 10 bases between them. Germline CDR1 and CDR2: PRHDT and FYEKMQ (reference sequence). The CDR3 reads CASSLVARGTEAFF. CDR3 nucleotides: TGTGCCAGCAGCTTAGTGGCTAGGGGCACTGAAGCTTTCTTT.

The chain combines TRBV14 with TRBJ2-6; D ambiguous. The length of the CDR3 is 12 residues. Trimming removed 3 bases from V and 7 bases from J, with 4 bases in between. The germline CDR1 and CDR2 sequences are SGHDN and FVKESK. In DNA form, the CDR3 reads TGTGCCAGCAGCCATAGCGCCAACGTCCTGACTTTC. Encoded protein: CASSHSANVLTF.

The chain has TRBV29-1 and TRBJ1-3; 7 nucleotides line up with TRBD1. Germline trimming cut 4 bases from V and 14 bases from J; bases unmatched to any gene: 8. Germline assignment: CDR1 SQVTM and CDR2 ANQGSEA. The CDR3 covers 11 residues. CDR3 sequence: CSVGDSGILYF. The CDR3, as DNA: TGCAGCGTTGGGGACAGCGGAATATTATATTTT.

This clone was seen a handful of times. The gene calls are TRBV6-1 and TRBJ2-6; D remains ambiguous. Trimming pared 5 bases from V and 4 bases from J, leaving 3 bases between. The CDR3 consists of 12 residues. Germline CDR1 reads MNHNS; CDR2 reads SASEGT. The CDR3 region is CASSIGANVLTF. Written as DNA, the CDR3 is TGTGCCAGCAGTATAGGGGCCAACGTCCTGACTTTC.

V is TRBV7-2 and J is TRBJ2-2, with a weak D call TRBD1 (6 bases). Per the germline V gene, CDR1 is SGHTA and CDR2 is FQGNSA. This CDR3 region has 15 residues. V lost 1 base and J lost 9, with 15 bases in between. The CDR3 protein is CASSLVRQGHRELFF. Here the CDR3 DNA reads TGTGCCAGCAGCTTAGTGAGGCAGGGGCATAGGGAGCTGTTTTTT.

The chain uses TRBV29-1 and TRBJ1-3, with D maybe TRBD1 (5 bases). The V end was cut by 6 bases, the J end by 7 bases, with 16 bases between. Germline V gives CDR1 SQVTM, CDR2 ANQGSEA. CDR3 size: 13 residues. The CDR3 DNA follows: TGCAGCGTCCCAGGACAAATCCGGAACACCATATATTTT. This gives the protein CSVPGQIRNTIYF.

This clone was seen more than once but under ten times. This chain links TRBV11-2 with TRBJ1-5; D not resolved. Germline CDR1 reads SGHAT; CDR2 reads FQNNGV. CDR3 size: 14 residues. The ends were cut back, 5 bases at V and 5 bases at J, with 13 bases in the middle. CDR3 nucleotides: TGTGCCAGCAGCCCCCGCAGGAGCGATCAGCCCCAGCATTTT. Translated, it gives CASSPRRSDQPQHF.

This chain connects TRBV6-5 to TRBJ1-6; no clear D gene. There are 15 residues in the CDR3. Germline V gene data show CDR1 as MNHEY and CDR2 as SVGAGI. The V end lost 2 bases, the J end lost 7 bases, and 12 bases lay between the germline ends. The CDR3 nucleotides read TGTGCCAGCAGTTACGCGGGCCTCAGGAATTCACCCCTCCACTTT. Translating it yields CASSYAGLRNSPLHF.

Only a few counts were recorded for this clone. The rearrangement uses TRBV4-1 and TRBJ2-5; 11 bases match TRBD2. The V gene's germline CDR1 is MGHRA and CDR2 YSYEKL. With V trimmed by 4 bases and J by 5 bases, 9 bases remained unmatched. This CDR3 has 16 residues. In DNA, the CDR3 is TGCGCCAGCAGCCGTGCTAGCGGGGGGTATTCCGAGACCCAGTACTTC. Protein sequence: CASSRASGGYSETQYF.

This clone appeared a few times. V and J are TRBV5-6 and TRBJ1-1, with 10 nucleotides matching TRBD1. With V trimmed by 4 bases and J by 6 bases, 9 bases remained unmatched. The V gene's germline CDR1 is SGHDT and CDR2 YYEEEE. The CDR3 extends over 15 amino acids. Here the CDR3 DNA reads TGTGCCAGCAGCCGAGACAAAGGACAGGGGGCTGAAGCTTTCTTT. This sequence encodes CASSRDKGQGAEAFF.

The V and J genes are TRBV29-1 and TRBJ2-7, with D perhaps matching TRBD2 (7 bases). CDR1 and CDR2 from the germline V gene are SQVTM and ANQGSEA. V dropped 4 bases and J dropped 6 bases, with 13 bases sitting between them. This CDR3 contains 12 residues. The CDR3 region has the DNA TGCAGCGTTGGGTCAGGGGAGGGCGAGCAGTACTTC. It specifies CSVGSGEGEQYF.

The chain is built from TRBV29-1 and TRBJ1-2; D gene uncertain. The V gene lost 0 bases and the J gene lost 6 bases, with 14 bases spanning the gap. This CDR3 is built from 14 residues. Per the germline V gene, CDR1 is SQVTM and CDR2 is ANQGSEA. CDR3: CSVEDPLLTDGYTF. The CDR3 region has the DNA TGCAGCGTTGAAGATCCTCTTTTAACGGATGGCTACACCTTC.

This clone appeared once. This same CDR3 is encoded by further DNA sequences in the sample. The chain recombines TRBV7-9 with TRBJ2-3; D gene unclear. In germline, CDR1 is SEHNR, CDR2 FQNEAQ (reference sequence). This CDR3 has 12 amino acids. The germline V and J ends were trimmed by 2 bases and 5 bases, with 5 bases remaining between them. The CDR3 loop reads CASSLRQDTQYF. The CDR3 bases are TGTGCCAGCAGCTTACGGCAAGATACGCAGTATTTT.

The V and J genes are TRBV2 and TRBJ1-2, with D unresolved. V lost 5 bases to trimming and J lost 3 bases, with 13 bases between them. The CDR3 sequence is 14 residues long. In germline, CDR1 is SNHLY, CDR2 FYNNEI. The CDR3 bases are TGTGCCAGCAGTAAAACCAGCTCGGACTATGGCTACACCTTC. Its protein product is CASSKTSSDYGYTF.

This clone was counted between two and nine times. The chain uses TRBV7-9 and TRBJ1-3; D is perhaps TRBD1 (5 bases). Germline values: CDR1 SEHNR, CDR2 FQNEAQ (reference sequence). V was cut by 9 bases and J by 0 bases, with 12 bases left in between. This CDR3 region has 14 residues. For the CDR3, the DNA is TGTGCCAGTATGGACACGGCCTCTGGAAACACCATATATTTT. Its protein is CASMDTASGNTIYF.

The V call is TRBV29-1, the J call TRBJ1-1; D gene uncertain. This CDR3 comprises 13 residues. Per the germline V gene, CDR1 is SQVTM and CDR2 is ANQGSEA. V gave up 7 bases and J gave up 0 bases, with 12 bases separating them. DNA of the CDR3: TGCAGCGCCCGTCCCGGGTTGAACACTGAAGCTTTCTTT. It encodes CSARPGLNTEAFF.